These T cell receptor beta chains were read from a single sample in a study of regulatory T cells in long-lasting Graves disease. MiXCR, run by TCRdb on the multiplex PCR reads, gives a single entry per CDR3 protein. The data hold about 420,000 distinct CDR3 sequences, with around 15% observed a single time. This same sample was also part of a study on T cells in Graves' hyperthyroidism and ophthalmopathy.

Sequencing used peripheral blood mononuclear cells (PBMCs), obtained at new diagnosis, from a patient treated with antithyroid drugs. All receptors come from a woman aged 18 to 35 with Graves disease. Both conserved end residues are part of each CDR3. Each record gives: clone size, V gene, D gene, J gene, CDR3 DNA, CDR3 protein. The D gene is left open where the match is weak. Rows give clone size only sometimes, using once, few, many, or a class for an expanded clone.

clone size: many; V gene: TRBV12-5; D gene: TRBD2; J gene: TRBJ2-3; CDR3 DNA: TGTGCTAGTGATCAGCGGGAGTTTCGGACAGATACGCAGTATTTT; CDR3 protein: CASDQREFRTDTQYF
clone size: .; V gene: TRBV29-1; D gene: .; J gene: TRBJ2-7; CDR3 DNA: TGCAGCGTTGAGGAGGGAGCTGACGAGCAGTACTTC; CDR3 protein: CSVEEGADEQYF
clone size: few; V gene: TRBV20-1; D gene: .; J gene: TRBJ2-7; CDR3 DNA: TGCAGTGCTAGAGGTCAACACGAGCAGTACTTC; CDR3 protein: CSARGQHEQYF
clone size: .; V gene: TRBV28; D gene: TRBD1; J gene: TRBJ1-5; CDR3 DNA: TGTGCCAGCAGTTTATGGGGGGACAGGATTCAGCCCCAGCATTTT; CDR3 protein: CASSLWGDRIQPQHF
clone size: many; V gene: TRBV20-1; D gene: .; J gene: TRBJ1-1; CDR3 DNA: TGCAGTGCTAGAGATTTGAGCGGGCTTTTGGAGAAAGCTTTCTTT; CDR3 protein: CSARDLSGLLEKAFF
clone size: .; V gene: TRBV5-1; D gene: .; J gene: TRBJ2-2; CDR3 DNA: TGCGCCAGCAGCTTGGCCGTGCCAGTCGGGGAGCTGTTTTTT; CDR3 protein: CASSLAVPVGELFF
clone size: many; V gene: TRBV7-9; D gene: .; J gene: TRBJ2-3; CDR3 DNA: TGTGCCAGCAGCTTCGGGGATGCAGATACGCAGTATTTT; CDR3 protein: CASSFGDADTQYF
clone size: few; V gene: TRBV18; D gene: .; J gene: TRBJ1-1; CDR3 DNA: TGTGCCAGCTCACCACCTGCCTCCACTGAAGCTTTCTTT; CDR3 protein: CASSPPASTEAFF
clone size: many; V gene: TRBV28; D gene: TRBD2; J gene: TRBJ2-7; CDR3 DNA: TGTGCCAGCAGTTTATGGTCGGGGGGGGAGTCCTACGAGCAGTACTTC; CDR3 protein: CASSLWSGGESYEQYF
clone size: few; V gene: TRBV20-1; D gene: TRBD1; J gene: TRBJ1-4; CDR3 DNA: TGCAGTGCTAGAGGGGGACAGACTAATGAAAAACTGTTTTTT; CDR3 protein: CSARGGQTNEKLFF
clone size: many; V gene: TRBV3-1; D gene: .; J gene: TRBJ1-3; CDR3 DNA: TGTGCCAGCAGCCAAGGGGGCTCTGGAAACACCATATATTTT; CDR3 protein: CASSQGGSGNTIYF
clone size: many; V gene: TRBV12-3/TRBV12-4; D gene: .; J gene: TRBJ2-3; CDR3 DNA: TGTGCCAGCAGCCTGGCAGCTAGCGAGGGAGATACGCAGTATTTT; CDR3 protein: CASSLAASEGDTQYF
clone size: many; V gene: TRBV28; D gene: TRBD2; J gene: TRBJ2-1; CDR3 DNA: TGTGCCAGCAGTGCAAGAGGTAGACTAGCGGGAAACAATGAGCAGTTCTTC; CDR3 protein: CASSARGRLAGNNEQFF
clone size: .; V gene: TRBV4-1; D gene: TRBD2; J gene: TRBJ2-4; CDR3 DNA: TGCGCCAGCAGCCAGGTAGCTAGCGGGAGATCCATAGGAAACATTCAGTACTTC; CDR3 protein: CASSQVASGRSIGNIQYF
clone size: few; V gene: TRBV6-1; D gene: .; J gene: TRBJ2-1; CDR3 DNA: TGTGCCACTCAGGGAAACGGGCGGGTCTACAATGAGCAGTTCTTC; CDR3 protein: CATQGNGRVYNEQFF
clone size: few; V gene: TRBV27; D gene: .; J gene: TRBJ2-5; CDR3 DNA: TGTGCCAGCAGTTTAGGGACCGGTACATCGTCCCAGTACTTC; CDR3 protein: CASSLGTGTSSQYF
clone size: few; V gene: TRBV29-1; D gene: .; J gene: TRBJ2-2; CDR3 DNA: TGCAGCGTTGAGCGGAACACCGGGGAGCTGTTTTTT; CDR3 protein: CSVERNTGELFF
clone size: many; V gene: TRBV20-1; D gene: TRBD2; J gene: TRBJ2-1; CDR3 DNA: TGCAGTGCCGAATATCTAGCGGGAGACGAAAATGAGCAGTTCTTC; CDR3 protein: CSAEYLAGDENEQFF
clone size: .; V gene: TRBV27; D gene: TRBD1; J gene: TRBJ2-5; CDR3 DNA: TGTGCCAGCAGTTCCTGGGACAGGGATGTAGAGACCCAGTACTTC; CDR3 protein: CASSSWDRDVETQYF
clone size: .; V gene: TRBV5-4; D gene: .; J gene: TRBJ1-2; CDR3 DNA: TGTGCCAGCAGCTTGTCCTGGACAGCTGTGGACTATGGCTACACCTTC; CDR3 protein: CASSLSWTAVDYGYTF
clone size: few; V gene: TRBV18; D gene: TRBD2; J gene: TRBJ2-2; CDR3 DNA: TGTGCCAGCTCACCACGGACGGGGAGCGGGAGTAGGGGCACCGGGGAGCTGTTTTTT; CDR3 protein: CASSPRTGSGSRGTGELFF
clone size: many; V gene: TRBV12-3/TRBV12-4; D gene: TRBD2; J gene: TRBJ2-2; CDR3 DNA: TGTGCCACCCGGACTAGCGGGAGTACCGGGGAGCTGTTTTTT; CDR3 protein: CATRTSGSTGELFF
clone size: many; V gene: TRBV28; D gene: .; J gene: TRBJ1-5; CDR3 DNA: TGTGCCTCCAGGGGTACCAATCAGCCCCAGCATTTT; CDR3 protein: CASRGTNQPQHF